Listed below are T cell receptor beta chains from one sample, sequenced in a study of shared clonotypes between healthy human individuals. Assay used: immunoSEQ multiplex PCR; TCRdb lists only in-frame clones, some missing. The data contain 2 million or so clones, 85% to 95% of them singletons. Sequencing was carried out using naive CD4+ T cells sorted from blood. The receptors derive from a man between 18 and 29 years old in good health. Each CDR3 is given with its conserved first and last residue. A D gene is named only where the DNA matches it firmly. Expanded clones are given a class, and other clones once, few, many or no size at all.

J gene: TRBJ1-6; clone size: -; D gene: TRBD1; V gene: TRBV14; CDR3 protein: CASSPEYRGSPLHF; CDR3 DNA: TGTGCCAGCAGCCCAGAGTACAGGGGTTCACCCCTCCACTTT
J gene: TRBJ2-6; clone size: -; D gene: -; V gene: TRBV30; CDR3 protein: CAWSAGLSGANVLTF; CDR3 DNA: TGTGCCTGGAGTGCTGGCTTATCTGGGGCCAACGTCCTGACTTTC
J gene: TRBJ1-2; clone size: -; D gene: -; V gene: TRBV11-2; CDR3 protein: CASSPGVNYGYTF; CDR3 DNA: TGTGCCAGCAGCCCGGGGGTTAACTATGGCTACACCTTC
J gene: TRBJ2-2; clone size: -; D gene: TRBD1; V gene: TRBV5-1; CDR3 protein: CASSLRTGGPGELFF; CDR3 DNA: TGCGCCAGCAGCTTGCGGACAGGGGGTCCCGGGGAGCTGTTTTTT
J gene: TRBJ1-3; clone size: -; D gene: -; V gene: TRBV5-1; CDR3 protein: CASSSDPVASGNTIYF; CDR3 DNA: TGCGCCAGCAGCTCAGATCCAGTGGCCTCTGGAAACACCATATATTTT
J gene: TRBJ2-1; clone size: once; D gene: TRBD2; V gene: TRBV28; CDR3 protein: CASSPLPGGRNEQFF; CDR3 DNA: TGTGCCAGCAGCCCCCTACCGGGGGGGCGGAATGAGCAGTTCTTC
J gene: TRBJ2-2; clone size: -; D gene: -; V gene: TRBV18; CDR3 protein: CASSPRTAENTGELFF; CDR3 DNA: TGTGCCAGCTCACCTCGGACAGCGGAGAACACCGGGGAGCTGTTTTTT
J gene: TRBJ2-7; clone size: -; D gene: TRBD2; V gene: TRBV7-9; CDR3 protein: CASSGGLGRYEQYF; CDR3 DNA: TGTGCCAGCAGCGGTGGACTAGGGAGGTACGAGCAGTACTTC
J gene: TRBJ1-1; clone size: -; D gene: TRBD1; V gene: TRBV5-1; CDR3 protein: CASSSDRGVNTEAFF; CDR3 DNA: TGCGCCAGCAGCTCCGACAGGGGCGTGAACACTGAAGCTTTCTTT
J gene: TRBJ2-2; clone size: -; D gene: -; V gene: TRBV5-6; CDR3 protein: CASSGTWGITAGELFF; CDR3 DNA: TGTGCCAGCAGCGGAACCTGGGGGATTACCGCCGGGGAGCTGTTTTTT
J gene: TRBJ1-2; clone size: -; D gene: TRBD1; V gene: TRBV5-1; CDR3 protein: CASSQGTADYGYTF; CDR3 DNA: TGCGCCAGCAGCCAAGGGACAGCGGACTATGGCTACACCTTC
J gene: TRBJ1-4; clone size: -; D gene: TRBD1; V gene: TRBV6-1; CDR3 protein: CASTGGGTAEKLFF; CDR3 DNA: TGTGCCAGCACGGGAGGTGGGACAGCTGAAAAACTGTTTTTT
J gene: TRBJ1-1; clone size: -; D gene: TRBD1; V gene: TRBV5-4; CDR3 protein: CASSQGQGAWDTEAFF; CDR3 DNA: TGTGCCAGCAGCCAGGGACAGGGGGCATGGGACACTGAAGCTTTCTTT
J gene: TRBJ2-1; clone size: -; D gene: TRBD1; V gene: TRBV30; CDR3 protein: CAWSVLRQGIHNEQFF; CDR3 DNA: TGTGCCTGGAGTGTACTCAGACAGGGTATCCACAATGAGCAGTTCTTC
J gene: TRBJ2-7; clone size: many; D gene: TRBD2; V gene: TRBV18; CDR3 protein: CASSPPGPSGSEQYF; CDR3 DNA: TGTGCCAGCTCACCACCAGGACCTAGCGGGAGCGAGCAGTACTTC
J gene: TRBJ1-5; clone size: -; D gene: -; V gene: TRBV18; CDR3 protein: CASSRAGDNQPQHF; CDR3 DNA: TGTGCCAGCTCACGGGCAGGAGATAATCAGCCCCAGCATTTT
J gene: TRBJ1-2; clone size: once; D gene: -; V gene: TRBV28; CDR3 protein: CASSLQQDYGYTF; CDR3 DNA: TGTGCCAGCAGTTTACAGCAGGACTATGGCTACACCTTC
J gene: TRBJ2-2; clone size: once; D gene: -; V gene: TRBV28; CDR3 protein: CASSRGGTGELFF; CDR3 DNA: TGTGCCAGCAGCAGAGGGGGCACCGGGGAGCTGTTTTTT
J gene: TRBJ1-1; clone size: -; D gene: -; V gene: TRBV6-6; CDR3 protein: CASTGTEAFF; CDR3 DNA: TGTGCCAGCACTGGCACTGAAGCTTTCTTT
J gene: TRBJ2-3; clone size: once; D gene: -; V gene: TRBV28; CDR3 protein: CASSLWKAQYF; CDR3 DNA: TGTGCCAGCAGTTTGTGGAAGGCGCAGTATTTT
J gene: TRBJ2-5; clone size: -; D gene: TRBD2; V gene: TRBV4-2; CDR3 protein: CASSLAGGETQYF; CDR3 DNA: TGTGCCAGCAGCTTGGCGGGGGGAGAGACCCAGTACTTC
J gene: TRBJ2-7; clone size: -; D gene: -; V gene: TRBV27; CDR3 protein: CASSRVSGFSSYEQYF; CDR3 DNA: TGTGCCAGCAGTAGAGTTAGCGGTTTCAGCTCCTACGAGCAGTACTTC
J gene: TRBJ1-2; clone size: once; D gene: -; V gene: TRBV30; CDR3 protein: CAWVFRDLANYGYTF; CDR3 DNA: TGTGCCTGGGTCTTCCGAGATTTAGCTAACTATGGCTACACCTTC
J gene: TRBJ2-1; clone size: once; D gene: -; V gene: TRBV2; CDR3 protein: CASWGGSSYNEQFF; CDR3 DNA: TGTGCCAGCTGGGGCGGAAGCTCCTACAATGAGCAGTTCTTC
J gene: TRBJ2-7; clone size: -; D gene: TRBD1; V gene: TRBV6-1; CDR3 protein: CASSVFSGTGITYEQYF; CDR3 DNA: TGTGCCAGCAGTGTCTTTTCCGGGACAGGGATCACCTACGAGCAGTACTTC
J gene: TRBJ2-3; clone size: -; D gene: -; V gene: TRBV7-3; CDR3 protein: CASSLTDTDTQYF; CDR3 DNA: TGTGCCAGCAGCTTAACAGACACAGATACGCAGTATTTT
J gene: TRBJ2-3; clone size: -; D gene: -; V gene: TRBV18; CDR3 protein: CASSPQGAYTDTQYF; CDR3 DNA: TGTGCCAGCTCACCACAAGGGGCCTACACAGATACGCAGTATTTT
J gene: TRBJ1-5; clone size: -; D gene: -; V gene: TRBV9; CDR3 protein: CASSVGRERNQPQHF; CDR3 DNA: TGTGCCAGCAGCGTCGGTCGGGAGCGAAATCAGCCCCAGCATTTT
J gene: TRBJ2-6; clone size: -; D gene: -; V gene: TRBV6-5; CDR3 protein: CASSSNGLGANVLTF; CDR3 DNA: TGTGCCAGCAGTTCCAACGGGCTTGGGGCCAACGTCCTGACTTTC
J gene: TRBJ2-5; clone size: -; D gene: -; V gene: TRBV25-1; CDR3 protein: CASSEYRGSETQYF; CDR3 DNA: TGTGCCAGCAGTGAATATCGGGGATCCGAGACCCAGTACTTC
J gene: TRBJ2-1; clone size: -; D gene: -; V gene: TRBV6-4; CDR3 protein: CASSPRTSYNEQFF; CDR3 DNA: TGTGCCAGCAGTCCGAGGACCTCCTACAATGAGCAGTTCTTC
J gene: TRBJ2-7; clone size: -; D gene: -; V gene: TRBV27; CDR3 protein: CASSPGPGYYEQYF; CDR3 DNA: TGTGCCAGCAGCCCCGGACCGGGTTACTACGAGCAGTACTTC
J gene: TRBJ2-5; clone size: once; D gene: -; V gene: TRBV18; CDR3 protein: CASSPDVGETQYF; CDR3 DNA: TGTGCCAGCTCACCAGACGTCGGAGAGACCCAGTACTTC
J gene: TRBJ1-4; clone size: -; D gene: -; V gene: TRBV7-9; CDR3 protein: CASSPDGATNEKLFF; CDR3 DNA: TGTGCCAGCAGCCCCGACGGTGCAACTAATGAAAAACTGTTTTTT
J gene: TRBJ2-7; clone size: once; D gene: TRBD1; V gene: TRBV5-1; CDR3 protein: CASSSTGTGGAYEQYF; CDR3 DNA: TGCGCCAGCAGCTCAACCGGGACAGGAGGTGCCTACGAGCAGTACTTC
J gene: TRBJ1-1; clone size: -; D gene: -; V gene: TRBV6-5; CDR3 protein: CASSYHLRGMNTEAFF; CDR3 DNA: TGTGCCAGCAGCTACCATCTCAGGGGAATGAACACTGAAGCTTTCTTT